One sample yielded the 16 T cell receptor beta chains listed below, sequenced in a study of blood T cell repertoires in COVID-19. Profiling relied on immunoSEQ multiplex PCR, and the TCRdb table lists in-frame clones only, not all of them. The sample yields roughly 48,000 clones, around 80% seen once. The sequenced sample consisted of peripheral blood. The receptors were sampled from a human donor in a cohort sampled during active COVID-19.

The CDR3 sequence: CACLQLSGNTIYF. CDR3 coding DNA: TGTGCCTGCCTACAGCTCTCTGGAAACACCATATATTTT. The chain couples TRBV30 to TRBJ1-3, with unresolved D. The CDR3 covers 13 residues. The V gene lost 6 bases and the J gene lost 0 bases, with 9 bases spanning the gap. Germline lookup yields CDR1 GTSNPN and CDR2 SVGIG (reference sequence).

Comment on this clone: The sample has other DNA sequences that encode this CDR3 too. CDR3 bases: TGCAGCGTCTGGACAGGGGCCTACGAGCAGTACTTC. This translates into CSVWTGAYEQYF. The chain uses TRBV29-1 and TRBJ2-7; 9 bases align to TRBD1. V dropped 6 bases and J dropped 2; count of bases not matched to a gene: 2. Looked up from germline, CDR1 is SQVTM and CDR2 is ANQGSEA. The CDR3 length is 12 residues.

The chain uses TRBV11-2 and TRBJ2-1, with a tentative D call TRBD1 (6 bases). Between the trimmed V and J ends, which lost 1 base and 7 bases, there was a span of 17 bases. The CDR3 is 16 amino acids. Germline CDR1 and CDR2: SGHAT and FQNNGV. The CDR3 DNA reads TGTGCCAGCAGCTTAGGAGGCACAGGGCGCGTAAATGAGCAGTTCTTC. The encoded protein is CASSLGGTGRVNEQFF.

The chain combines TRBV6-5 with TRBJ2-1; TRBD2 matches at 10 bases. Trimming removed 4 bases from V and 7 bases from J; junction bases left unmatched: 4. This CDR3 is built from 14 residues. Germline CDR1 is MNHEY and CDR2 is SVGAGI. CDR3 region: CASSWSSGGNEQFF. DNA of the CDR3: TGTGCCAGCAGTTGGTCTAGCGGGGGTAATGAGCAGTTCTTC.

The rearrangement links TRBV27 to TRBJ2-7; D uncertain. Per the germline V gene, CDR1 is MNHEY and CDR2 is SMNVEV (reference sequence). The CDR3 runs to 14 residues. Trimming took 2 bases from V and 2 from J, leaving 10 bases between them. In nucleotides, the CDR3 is TGTGCCAGCAGTTTAGATGGGCCTCCCTACGAGCAGTACTTC. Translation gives CASSLDGPPYEQYF.

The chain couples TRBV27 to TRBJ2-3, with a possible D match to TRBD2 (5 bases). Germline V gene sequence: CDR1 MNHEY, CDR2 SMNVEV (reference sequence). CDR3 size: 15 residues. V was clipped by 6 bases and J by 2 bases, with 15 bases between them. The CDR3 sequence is CASRRAPLSTDTQYF. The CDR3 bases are TGTGCCAGCAGGCGGGCGCCACTGTCCACAGATACGCAGTATTTT.

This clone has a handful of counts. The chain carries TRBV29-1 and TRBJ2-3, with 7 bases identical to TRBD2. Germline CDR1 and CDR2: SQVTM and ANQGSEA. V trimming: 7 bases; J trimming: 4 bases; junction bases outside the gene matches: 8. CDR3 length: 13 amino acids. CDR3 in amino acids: CSASSGVSDTQYF. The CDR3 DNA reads TGCAGCGCTTCAAGCGGGGTGTCAGATACGCAGTATTTT.

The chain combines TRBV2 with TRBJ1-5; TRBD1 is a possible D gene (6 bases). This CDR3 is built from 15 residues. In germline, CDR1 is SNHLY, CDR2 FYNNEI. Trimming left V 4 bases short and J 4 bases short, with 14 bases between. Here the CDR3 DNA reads TGTGCCAGCAGTGCGGACAGTGCGAAGAATCAGCCCCAGCATTTT. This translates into CASSADSAKNQPQHF.

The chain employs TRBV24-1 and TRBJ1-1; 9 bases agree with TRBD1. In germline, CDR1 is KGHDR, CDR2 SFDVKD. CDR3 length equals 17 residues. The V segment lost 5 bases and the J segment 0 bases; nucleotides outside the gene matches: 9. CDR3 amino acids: CATSGLQGAFMNTEAFF. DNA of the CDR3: TGTGCCACCAGTGGCCTACAGGGGGCGTTCATGAACACTGAAGCTTTCTTT.

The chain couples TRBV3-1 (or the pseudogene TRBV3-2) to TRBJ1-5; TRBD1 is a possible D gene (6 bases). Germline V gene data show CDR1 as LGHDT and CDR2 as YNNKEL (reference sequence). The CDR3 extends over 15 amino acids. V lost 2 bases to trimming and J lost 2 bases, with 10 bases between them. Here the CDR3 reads CASSQQGIGNQPQHF. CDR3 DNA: TGTGCCAGCAGCCAACAGGGGATTGGCAATCAGCCCCAGCATTTT.

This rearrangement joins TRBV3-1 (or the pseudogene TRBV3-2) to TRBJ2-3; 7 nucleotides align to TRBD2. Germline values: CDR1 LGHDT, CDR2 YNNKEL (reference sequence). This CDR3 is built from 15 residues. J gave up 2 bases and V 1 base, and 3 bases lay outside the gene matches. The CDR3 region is CASSQVGGNTDTQYF. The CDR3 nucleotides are TGTGCCAGCAGCCAAGTCGGGGGGAACACAGATACGCAGTATTTT.

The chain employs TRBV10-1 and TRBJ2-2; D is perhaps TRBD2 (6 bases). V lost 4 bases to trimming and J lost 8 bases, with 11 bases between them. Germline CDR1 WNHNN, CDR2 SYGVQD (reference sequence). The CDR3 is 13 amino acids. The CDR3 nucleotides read TGCGCCAGCAGTGGGGGGGTCCAAGGGGAGCTGTTTTTT. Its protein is CASSGGVQGELFF.

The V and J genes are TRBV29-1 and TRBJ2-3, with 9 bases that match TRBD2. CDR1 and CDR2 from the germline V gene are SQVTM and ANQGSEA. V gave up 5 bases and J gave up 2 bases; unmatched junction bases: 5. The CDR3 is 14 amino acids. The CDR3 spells CSVNLAGFTDTQYF. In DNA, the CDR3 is TGCAGCGTTAATCTAGCGGGGTTCACAGATACGCAGTATTTT.

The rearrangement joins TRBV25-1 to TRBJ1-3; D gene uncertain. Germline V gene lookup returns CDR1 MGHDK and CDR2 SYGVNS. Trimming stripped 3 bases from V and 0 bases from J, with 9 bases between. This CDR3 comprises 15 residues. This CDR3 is CASSDAGYSGNTIYF. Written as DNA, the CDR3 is TGTGCCAGCAGTGATGCGGGATACTCTGGAAACACCATATATTTT. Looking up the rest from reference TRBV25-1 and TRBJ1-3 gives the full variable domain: EADIYQTPRYLVIGTGKKITLECSQTMGHDKMYWYQQDPGMELHLIHYSYGVNSTEKGDLSSESTVSRIRTEHFPLTLESARPSHTSQYLCASSDAGYSGNTIYFGEGSWLTVV.

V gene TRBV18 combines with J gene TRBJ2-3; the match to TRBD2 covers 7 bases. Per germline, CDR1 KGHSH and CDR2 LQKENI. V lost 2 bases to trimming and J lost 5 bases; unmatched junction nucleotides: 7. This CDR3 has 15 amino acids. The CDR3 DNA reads TGTGCCAGCTCACCAACAAGCGGGGTAGGAGATACGCAGTATTTT. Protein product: CASSPTSGVGDTQYF.

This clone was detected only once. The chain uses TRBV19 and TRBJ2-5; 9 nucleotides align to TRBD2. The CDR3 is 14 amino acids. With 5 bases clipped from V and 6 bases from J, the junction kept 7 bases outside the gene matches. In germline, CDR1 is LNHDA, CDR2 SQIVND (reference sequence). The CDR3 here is CASSGLAGSKTQYF. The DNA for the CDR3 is TGTGCCAGTAGTGGGCTAGCGGGGTCGAAGACCCAGTACTTC. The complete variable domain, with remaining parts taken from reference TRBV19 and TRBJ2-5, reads DGGITQSPKYLFRKEGQNVTLSCEQNLNHDAMYWYRQDPGQGLRLIYYSQIVNDFQKGDIAEGYSVSREKKESFPLTVTSAQKNPTAFYLCASSGLAGSKTQYFGPGTRLLVL.